This T cell receptor (beta chain) was identified during a study of monozygotic twins with cystic fibrosis. Clones were read by immunoSEQ multiplex PCR, and TCRdb kept only the in-frame ones, dropping some. The table records more than 30,000 clones, 95% to 98% of them present only once. The V gene's germline CDR1 is SGHRS and CDR2 YFSETQ. V lost 3 bases and J lost 5, with 5 bases in between. The CDR3 is made up of 12 amino acids. V is TRBV5-1 and J is TRBJ2-2, with D unresolved. Specimen: blood. The receptor comes from a girl aged 2 to 10 with cystic fibrosis. The CDR3 sequence: CASSSETGELFF. DNA for the CDR3: TGCGCCAGCAGCTCGGAAACCGGGGAGCTGTTTTTT.